Described below is a single T cell receptor (beta chain) sequence and its context. Its antigen is still unknown. A single base separates this from a much larger clone, so it may be a read error. This sample was taken from a study of naive and memory T cell subsets (dated by TCRdb to the late 2010s). Background for the entire study: An open-source, UMI-based TCR alpha and beta sequencing pipeline was applied to sorted naive and memory peripheral blood T cell subsets. RNA was DNase-treated and reverse transcribed with TCR constant-region primers, mostly using SuperScript III. IgG serology results and the functional CMV T cell responses were in complete agreement.

Library preparation was by UMI-ligation and nested PCR. An equimolar mix of two oligonucleotides covering both TRBC1 and TRBC2 was used as the beta constant-region primer. A single-stranded oligonucleotide carrying the SP2 primer and a 12-nucleotide UMI was ligated to the 3' end of the cDNA by T4 RNA ligase 1. The ligated cDNA went through four rounds of PCR with nested alpha and beta constant-region primers together with the SP2 primer. The ligation reaction was kept at 16 degrees C for roughly 20-24 hours. PCR2 was usually performed as a SYBR Green qPCR and halted at a preset threshold so that over-amplification would not occur. Every purification after the first one was done using Agencourt AMPure XP magnetic beads. Libraries were quantified by Qubit and checked on a TapeStation, with a main peak expected near 650 bp. Pooled libraries were sequenced on an Illumina MiSeq using v2 2x251 paired-end kits, and typically roughly 0.85-2 million reads were obtained per sample. Libraries were pooled at approximately 3.6 nM per sample, and about 4.5-7.5% PhiX was added to improve cluster recognition. The published analysis was carried out like this. Decombinator assigned V and J genes to Demultiplexor-processed FASTQ reads by tag matching, allowing a single base-pair mismatch. UMIs were used by Collapsinator to correct both sequencing errors and frequency errors arising from PCR heterogeneity. TCRs were translated and CDR3s were extracted from the conserved cysteine to the FGXG phenylalanine by CDR3Translator, with non-productive sequences being flagged. Repertoires were subsampled to equal numbers of UMI-defined TCRs before Gini, Shannon entropy and inverse Simpson indices were calculated. Within the linear range, a power law was fitted by maximum likelihood to the distributions of clonotype abundance. Similar UMI counts, unique TCR numbers and clonal distributions were obtained with the pipeline and with MIGEC on one naive CD8 sample. Repertoires were searched for 7,322 CMV-associated CDR3 sequences compiled from VDJdb and a published dataset. The public sequencing data were trimmed at Q25 with fastp and processed into clonotypes with MiXCR by TCRdb, which kept only in-frame beta chains. Each record represents a unique CDR3 protein, reported with the most common genes and DNA among its rows. It is TCRdb's table, rather than the study itself, that gives the V and J calls and clone size. Recorded for this sample are approximately 89,000 distinct CDR3 sequences; 7% of them occurred a single time. Jointly, the top ten make up around 1.5% of the sample.

Points the paper makes about the study in general: Single alpha or beta chain sequences, rather than paired alpha/beta receptors, were used to define clonotypes. In both CD4 and CD8 cells, going from naive through CM, EM and EMRA, the Gini index went up while Shannon and inverse Simpson diversity went down. RNA-based TCR counts may be affected by expression changes linked to T cell activation and differentiation. Following error correction, more than 95% of naive TCR sequences occurred only once, which made naive abundance distributions much steeper than those of memory subsets. A power law was followed by TCR abundance, with an exponent that differed between naive and memory subsets but was consistent across the three individuals. The repertoire findings for the naive and memory subsets could not be validated, as no ground truth was available.

TCR alpha and beta chain libraries were amplified separately from the second PCR step onward. Donor CMV status was determined by IFNgamma production from CD4+ T cells after overnight stimulation of fresh PBMCs with CMV viral lysate. CD4 T cells were positively selected using Miltenyi beads, after which CD8 T cells were positively selected from the CD4-negative fraction. Cells were stained for CD3, CD4, CD8, CD45RA, CD27 and a live/dead dye and were sorted on a BD Aria II into four subsets based on CD45RA and CD27. Blood was obtained from three healthy volunteers, and the blood from each volunteer was fractionated into CD4 and CD8 T cells and subsequently into four differentiation subsets. Approximately 0.11 L of peripheral blood was drawn per donor, and PBMC were isolated by Ficoll-Paque PLUS density-gradient centrifugation. Sorted cells were lysed in RLT buffer, after which RNA was extracted using a Qiagen RNeasy kit and stored at -80 degrees C.

This TCR was sampled from a human donor in good health. The sample comprised central memory CD4+ T cells from blood. The cell subset or site label on this specimen signifies: central memory, CD45RA- CD27+.

The nucleotide sequence is TGTGCCAGCAGGGGGGGAATTAACACAGATACGCAGTATTTT. Its amino acids are CASRGGINTDTQYF. Recombination linked TRBV25-1 to TRBJ2-3; the D gene is perhaps TRBD2, from 6 matching bases. Reading from cysteine to phenylalanine, the CDR3 counts 14 amino acids. The retained sequence is limited to the CDR3, 42 bases, with the frame set at the first base. CDR1 and CDR2 (MGHDK, SYGVNS) derive from the germline V gene. Between the V and J ends, shortened by 6 bases and 2 bases respectively, the junction contains 12 bases.